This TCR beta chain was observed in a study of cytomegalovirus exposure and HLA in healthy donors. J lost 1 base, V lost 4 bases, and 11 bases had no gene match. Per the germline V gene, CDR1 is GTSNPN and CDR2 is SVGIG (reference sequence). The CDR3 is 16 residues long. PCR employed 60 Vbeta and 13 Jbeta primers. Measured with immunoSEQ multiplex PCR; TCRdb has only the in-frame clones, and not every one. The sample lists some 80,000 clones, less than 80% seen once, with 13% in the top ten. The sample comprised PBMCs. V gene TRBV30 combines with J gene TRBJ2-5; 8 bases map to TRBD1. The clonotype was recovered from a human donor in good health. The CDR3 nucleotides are TGTGCCTGGACCCAACTAACCGGACAGGGCCAAGAGACCCAGTACTTC. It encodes CAWTQLTGQGQETQYF.